These T cell receptor beta chains were read from a single sample in a study of OX40 agonist ivuxolimab in advanced cancers. Some clones are missing from TCRdb's copy, which holds only in-frame ones; the method was immunoSEQ multiplex PCR. The sample shows about 56,000 clones, over 80% of them seen only once. Material: CD4+ or CD8+ T cells sorted from blood, obtained in a trial of the OX40 agonist ivuxolimab. The receptor source for this set is an adult with an advanced solid tumor such as melanoma, head and neck, liver or kidney cancer. CDR3s include the opening cysteine and the closing phenylalanine or tryptophan. A D gene is named only where the DNA matches it firmly. Clone sizes are given selectively: once, few, many, or a class where the clone is expanded.

TGTGCCAGCAGTTACGAGATGGGGAATGAGCAGTTCTTC	CASSYEMGNEQFF	TRBV6-5	-	TRBJ2-1	-
TGCAGCGTCCCGGGAGGAAACACCGGGGAGCTGTTTTTT	CSVPGGNTGELFF	TRBV29-1	-	TRBJ2-2	TRBD2
TGCGCCAGCAGCCAACCCCTAGGCGATGAGCAGTTCTTC	CASSQPLGDEQFF	TRBV4-1	once	TRBJ2-1	-
TGTGCCAGCAGCCCTCGCTTAAGGCCCGATCTTGGAAACACCATATATTTT	CASSPRLRPDLGNTIYF	TRBV7-8	-	TRBJ1-3	-
TGTGCCAGCAGCGTCGCGGAGGGACACCCCACAGATACGCAGTATTTT	CASSVAEGHPTDTQYF	TRBV9	-	TRBJ2-3	-
TGTGCCAGCAGCTTAGGGGGGGCAGGGAGTGAAAAACTGTTTTTT	CASSLGGAGSEKLFF	TRBV7-9	-	TRBJ1-4	-
TGTGCCAGCAGCCAAGAAGCTGGACAGGGGGTCGAGCAGTACTTC	CASSQEAGQGVEQYF	TRBV4-2	-	TRBJ2-7	TRBD1
TGTGCCAGCAGCTTAGCAGTCGACATAGCCAAAAACATTCAGTACTTC	CASSLAVDIAKNIQYF	TRBV7-9	-	TRBJ2-4	-
TGTGCCAGCAGCCAAGCGTGGGGCACTGAAGCTTTCTTT	CASSQAWGTEAFF	TRBV14	once	TRBJ1-1	-
TGTGCCAGCAGCTTAGCTAGCGGGAGGTCCTACGAGCAGTACTTC	CASSLASGRSYEQYF	TRBV7-6	-	TRBJ2-7	TRBD2
TGTGCCAGCAGTTTACCCTTAGCGGGCAGCCTCTCCTACGAGCAGTACTTC	CASSLPLAGSLSYEQYF	TRBV27	once	TRBJ2-7	TRBD2
TGTGCCAGCAGCTTAATAGAATACACCGGGGAGCTGTTTTTT	CASSLIEYTGELFF	TRBV7-2	-	TRBJ2-2	-
TGTGCCAGCAGCTTAGATCAGGGGCGAGGCTACACCTTC	CASSLDQGRGYTF	TRBV7-2	-	TRBJ1-2	-
TGTGCCAGCAGCTTAGAGGACACCCGCTATGGCTACACCTTC	CASSLEDTRYGYTF	TRBV7-2	once	TRBJ1-2	-
TGTGCCAGCAGCTTAGTCACTTTCGATGAGCAGTTCTTC	CASSLVTFDEQFF	TRBV11-3	-	TRBJ2-1	-
TGTGCCAGCAGCCCGGGAGGAGATACGCAGTATTTT	CASSPGGDTQYF	TRBV7-8	few	TRBJ2-3	TRBD2
TGTGCCAGCAGGGACGGATACTATGGCTACACCTTC	CASRDGYYGYTF	TRBV2	-	TRBJ1-2	-
TGTGCCAGCACCCTCTCCTTCGTCAGGGGCAATCAGCCCCAGCATTTT	CASTLSFVRGNQPQHF	TRBV7-3	once	TRBJ1-5	-
TGTGCCAGCAGAGAAACAGGGGTTCATGAAAAACTGTTTTTT	CASRETGVHEKLFF	TRBV28	-	TRBJ1-4	TRBD1
TGTGCCAGCAGCTCGCGACAGGGGGGTTTCCAAGAGACCCAGTACTTC	CASSSRQGGFQETQYF	TRBV11-2	-	TRBJ2-5	TRBD1
TGTGCCAGCAGACCACCGGGACCATCCTACAATGAGCAGTTCTTC	CASRPPGPSYNEQFF	TRBV27	few	TRBJ2-1	-
TGTGCCAGCACCGAGGGGGGTCTAAACACTGAAGCTTTCTTT	CASTEGGLNTEAFF	TRBV6-1	few	TRBJ1-1	-
TGTGCCAGCAGTTTCGACAGGGGCTACGAGCAGTACTTC	CASSFDRGYEQYF	TRBV11-1	-	TRBJ2-7	TRBD1
TGTGCCAGCAGCTCAACGGTCGCCAACTATGGCTACACCTTC	CASSSTVANYGYTF	TRBV13	-	TRBJ1-2	-
TGTGCCAGCAGCTCCAAGACGGGGGGGCGAGGGGCCAACGTCCTGACTTTC	CASSSKTGGRGANVLTF	TRBV5-4	-	TRBJ2-6	TRBD2
TGCGCCAGCAGCCGGATGGTAGCCTCTGGGGCCAACGTCCTGACTTTC	CASSRMVASGANVLTF	TRBV10-1	-	TRBJ2-6	-
TGCGCCAGCAGCCAAGGGGGACTAGCGGGAAGGAATTACAATGAGCAGTTCTTC	CASSQGGLAGRNYNEQFF	TRBV4-1	-	TRBJ2-1	TRBD2
TGCGCCAGCAGCGGTGCTCAGGGGAACACTGAAGCTTTCTTT	CASSGAQGNTEAFF	TRBV5-1	few	TRBJ1-1	-
TGTGCCAGCAGTTTATTCGTAGCGGGGGGGAAAAACATTCAGTACTTC	CASSLFVAGGKNIQYF	TRBV28	once	TRBJ2-4	TRBD2
TGTGCCAGTAGTATAGAGGGGGGATCCCCCTACAATGAGCAGTTCTTC	CASSIEGGSPYNEQFF	TRBV19	-	TRBJ2-1	-
TGTGCCAGCAGCAACCCGGGACAGGGGGATGGCTACACCTTC	CASSNPGQGDGYTF	TRBV7-9	-	TRBJ1-2	TRBD1
TGCGCCAGCAGTGAGTCGTCGAACTCTGGAAACACCATATATTTT	CASSESSNSGNTIYF	TRBV10-1	-	TRBJ1-3	-
TGCGCCAGCAGCCAAAGACAGGGGGGGAGCTGGTATGGCTACACCTTC	CASSQRQGGSWYGYTF	TRBV4-1	few	TRBJ1-2	TRBD1